The 32 T cell receptor beta chains below were found in one sample sequenced in a study of blood T cell repertoires in COVID-19. Generated by immunoSEQ multiplex PCR, the TCRdb table keeps only in-frame clones and is missing some. Among under 350,000 clones, about nine tenths were seen once, and the ten largest hold about 1.7%. Sequenced sample: PBMCs or T cells enriched from blood (not recorded which). The source is a woman aged 40 to 50 who had recovered from COVID-19.

The chain couples TRBV5-5 to TRBJ2-1; TRBD1 might be the D (6 bases). Germline assignment: CDR1 SGHKS and CDR2 YYEKEE (reference sequence). The V end lost 6 bases, the J end lost 3 bases, and 16 bases lay between the germline ends. This CDR3 has 15 amino acids. CDR3 DNA: TGTGCCAGCACCAGGACAGTTACGGGCTACAATGAGCAGTTCTTC. It is translated as CASTRTVTGYNEQFF.

V usage is TRBV11-2 and J usage is TRBJ2-3, with D possibly TRBD2 on 5 matching bases. Trimming took 10 bases from V and 2 from J, leaving 13 bases between them. This CDR3 is 13 amino acids long. Germline V gene lookup returns CDR1 SGHAT and CDR2 FQNNGV. CDR3 sequence (DNA): TGTGCCACCAAGGACTTGTTCACAGATACGCAGTATTTT. Translating gives CATKDLFTDTQYF.

This clone has a single count. This chain links TRBV2 with TRBJ1-4; no reliable D call. The ends were cut back, 6 bases at V and 2 bases at J, with 13 bases in the middle. This CDR3 region has 15 residues. Germline-derived CDR1 and CDR2 are SNHLY and FYNNEI. Here the CDR3 reads CASSKGSSTNEKLFF. CDR3 nucleotides: TGTGCCAGCAGCAAAGGGAGTTCCACTAATGAAAAACTGTTTTTT.

This clone has only a few counts. The CDR3 loop reads CASSLQAGGTDYGYTF. The CDR3 nucleotides are TGTGCCAGCTCACTCCAAGCCGGGGGAACGGACTATGGCTACACCTTC. The chain employs TRBV18 and TRBJ1-2; a weak D match, TRBD1 (5 bases). The CDR3 is 16 amino acids. V was cut by 4 bases and J by 3 bases, with 18 bases left in between. CDR1 KGHSH and CDR2 LQKENI come from the germline V gene. Variable domain in full (rest from reference TRBV18 and TRBJ1-2): NAGVMQNPRHLVRRRGQEARLRCSPMKGHSHVYWYRQLPEEGLKFMVYLQKENIIDESGMPKERFSAEFPKEGPSILRIQQVVRGDSAAYFCASSLQAGGTDYGYTFGSGTRLTVV.

The J gene is TRBJ2-7, the V gene TRBV5-6; D is undetermined. V lost 2 bases to trimming and J lost 6 bases, with 12 bases between them. The CDR3 is 13 amino acids. CDR1 SGHDT and CDR2 YYEEEE come from the germline V gene. In DNA, the CDR3 is TGTGCCAGCAGCTTCTTCGGGTCGGGCGAGCAGTACTTC. The encoded protein is CASSFFGSGEQYF. The variable domain in full, with the rest retrieved from reference TRBV5-6 and TRBJ2-7, is DAGVTQSPTHLIKTRGQQVTLRCSPKSGHDTVSWYQQALGQGPQFIFQYYEEEERQRGNFPDRFSGHQFPNYSSELNVNALLLGDSALYLCASSFFGSGEQYFGPGTRLTVT.

V usage is TRBV19 and J usage is TRBJ2-7; possible D gene TRBD1, 6 bases. The CDR3 runs 14 residues. Deletions cut 5 bases from V and 6 bases from J, with 17 bases between. Germline-derived CDR1 and CDR2 are LNHDA and SQIVND (reference sequence). The CDR3 reads CASSGTLQLGEQYF. CDR3 bases: TGTGCCAGTAGTGGGACACTTCAGCTTGGCGAGCAGTACTTC.

The V gene is TRBV28, the J gene TRBJ1-5; D is uncertain. Trimming took off 7 bases at V and 11 bases at J, with 15 bases between the two ends. CDR1 and CDR2 (germline): MDHEN, SYDVKM. The CDR3 extends over 12 amino acids. Here the CDR3 reads CASTIPGQSQHF. The CDR3 nucleotides are TGTGCCAGCACCATCCCTGGGCAGTCCCAGCATTTT.

CDR3 DNA sequence: TGTGCCAGCAGTTACTCTGCCGTCCCTCAGGGGGACGAGCAGTACTTC. Encoded protein: CASSYSAVPQGDEQYF. The chain couples TRBV6-5 to TRBJ2-7; 7 nucleotides line up with TRBD1. V lost 0 bases and J lost 5; bases outside the gene matches: 10. Looked up from germline, CDR1 is MNHEY and CDR2 is SVGAGI. There are 16 residues in the CDR3.

V is TRBV30 and J is TRBJ2-7; 9 bases agree with TRBD2. The CDR3 extends over 17 amino acids. Germline values: CDR1 GTSNPN, CDR2 SVGIG (reference sequence). Losses at the gene ends were 0 bases for V and 4 bases for J; bases not matched to a gene: 13. The CDR3 protein is CAWSVHLSSGVNYEQYF. CDR3 coding DNA: TGTGCCTGGAGTGTACATCTGTCTAGCGGGGTAAATTACGAGCAGTACTTC.

This rearrangement joins TRBV30 to TRBJ2-3; 7 nucleotides match TRBD1. CDR3 size: 14 residues. Germline assignment: CDR1 GTSNPN and CDR2 SVGIG (reference sequence). V was clipped by 0 bases and J by 3 bases; unmatched bases: 3. The CDR3, as DNA: TGTGCCTGGAGTGTACAGGGGCGGACAGATACGCAGTATTTT. Amino acids: CAWSVQGRTDTQYF.

The chain links TRBV29-1 to TRBJ2-3; D is undetermined. V lost 6 bases, J lost 2 bases, and 12 bases lay in between. The CDR3 runs 13 residues. Germline CDR1 is SQVTM and CDR2 is ANQGSEA. This CDR3 reads CSVKAQNTDTQYF. Here the CDR3 DNA reads TGCAGCGTGAAGGCACAGAACACAGATACGCAGTATTTT.

This clone was observed once. This chain links TRBV29-1 with TRBJ2-1; the match to TRBD2 covers 13 bases. This CDR3 has 14 amino acids. Per the germline V gene, CDR1 is SQVTM and CDR2 is ANQGSEA. J lost 9 bases, V lost 5 bases, and 7 bases had no gene match. The CDR3 reads CSVPGLAGVGEQFF. The CDR3 bases are TGCAGCGTTCCCGGACTAGCGGGAGTCGGTGAGCAGTTCTTC.

The chain carries TRBV18 and TRBJ2-2; 9 bases line up with TRBD1. Germline V lookup: CDR1 KGHSH, CDR2 LQKENI. The CDR3 contains 16 residues. The junction had 3 bases not matched to a gene; V was cut back by 3 bases and J by 1 base. The CDR3 sequence: CASSPGQGRNTGELFF. DNA for the CDR3: TGTGCCAGCTCACCCGGACAGGGGCGGAACACCGGGGAGCTGTTTTTT.

The chain joins TRBV5-1 to TRBJ2-5; D is ambiguous. The CDR3 consists of 15 residues. CDR1 and CDR2 from the germline V gene are SGHRS and YFSETQ. Between the trimmed V and J ends, which lost 2 bases and 1 base, there was a span of 12 bases. The CDR3 here is CASSFTATGQETQYF. CDR3 in DNA: TGCGCCAGCAGCTTTACAGCCACCGGCCAAGAGACCCAGTACTTC.

The chain recombines TRBV6-1 with TRBJ1-5; tentative D call: TRBD1 (6 bases). CDR3 length: 15 amino acids. Per germline, CDR1 MNHNS and CDR2 SASEGT. Trimming removed 3 bases at V and 2 bases at J, with 11 bases between. The CDR3 is CASSDRGLGNQPQHF. The CDR3 coding sequence is TGTGCCAGCAGTGACAGGGGCCTGGGCAATCAGCCCCAGCATTTT.

V is TRBV11-2 and J is TRBJ2-4; possibly TRBD2 for D (5 bases). Germline values: CDR1 SGHAT, CDR2 FQNNGV. The CDR3 has 15 amino acids. V was cut by 5 bases and J by 5 bases, with 16 bases left in between. The CDR3, as DNA: TGTGCCAGCAGCCGAGCGGACTCCGGCCAAAACATTCAGTACTTC. Its protein product is CASSRADSGQNIQYF.

The chain recombines TRBV6-5 with TRBJ1-5; D not certain. Germline V gives CDR1 MNHEY, CDR2 SVGAGI. This CDR3 has 14 amino acids. V dropped 0 bases and J dropped 4 bases, with 7 bases sitting between them. This chain's CDR3 is CASSYSYQNQPQHF. The CDR3 region has the DNA TGTGCCAGCAGTTACTCCTACCAAAATCAGCCCCAGCATTTT.

V gene TRBV5-8 combines with J gene TRBJ2-1; 9 bases agree with TRBD1. CDR3 length equals 18 residues. Germline V CDR1 and CDR2: SGHTS, YDEGEE. Trimming at V came to 3 bases and at J to 5 bases, leaving 15 bases not matched to a gene. CDR3 DNA: TGTGCCAGCAGCTGGGGCCTCTTTAACAGGGACAGGGACAATGAGCAGTTCTTC. Protein sequence: CASSWGLFNRDRDNEQFF.

This clone was counted a few times. This rearrangement joins TRBV19 to TRBJ1-6, with 7 bases fitting TRBD1. Germline V gives CDR1 LNHDA, CDR2 SQIVND (reference sequence). V was clipped by 7 bases and J by 8 bases; unmatched bases: 17. There are 17 residues in the CDR3. The CDR3 coding sequence is TGTGCCAGTACCCCGACAGGGACGGTGGGTCAGGATTCACCCCTCCACTTT. Its protein product is CASTPTGTVGQDSPLHF.

The genes are TRBV7-3 and TRBJ1-5; 7 positions agree with TRBD1. Trimming took 6 bases from V and 5 from J; bases not matched to a gene: 10. The CDR3 length is 15 residues. Germline V gives CDR1 SGHTA, CDR2 FQGTGA. CDR3 DNA sequence: TGTGCCAGCAGGCCTAACAGGGGATATCATCAGCCCCAGCATTTT. Translating gives CASRPNRGYHQPQHF.

This chain connects TRBV19 to TRBJ1-3; 7 bases fit TRBD1. The V and J ends lost 6 bases and 2 bases, in that order; junction bases with no gene match: 4. CDR3 length: 14 residues. The V gene's germline CDR1 is LNHDA and CDR2 SQIVND (reference sequence). The CDR3 sequence is CASRRQGTGNTIYF. CDR3 DNA: TGTGCCAGTAGGAGACAGGGAACTGGAAACACCATATATTTT. The variable domain in full, completed from reference TRBV19 and TRBJ1-3, reads DGGITQSPKYLFRKEGQNVTLSCEQNLNHDAMYWYRQDPGQGLRLIYYSQIVNDFQKGDIAEGYSVSREKKESFPLTVTSAQKNPTAFYLCASRRQGTGNTIYFGEGSWLTVV.

V is TRBV20-1 and J is TRBJ1-4; no clear D gene. The CDR3 length is 11 residues. Trimming shortened V by 2 bases and J by 5 bases, and 3 bases separated the two germline ends. Germline V CDR1 and CDR2: DFQATT, SNEGSKA (reference sequence). CDR3 in amino acids: CSARQNEKLFF. For the CDR3, the DNA is TGCAGTGCTAGACAGAATGAAAAACTGTTTTTT.

V and J are TRBV7-2 and TRBJ1-2; possibly TRBD1 for D (6 bases). This CDR3 has 13 residues. The V end was cut by 5 bases, the J end by 3 bases, with 10 bases between. The germline V gene has CDR1 SGHTA and CDR2 FQGNSA. CDR3 sequence (DNA): TGTGCCAGCAGCGACAGGCCCTACTATGGCTACACCTTC. Its protein product is CASSDRPYYGYTF.

As DNA, the CDR3 is TGTGCCAGCAGTTCCCTAGGGGCAGGGGACTATGGCTACACCTTC. Amino acids: CASSSLGAGDYGYTF. This chain links TRBV27 with TRBJ1-2; perhaps TRBD1 as D (6 bases). Trimming cost V 4 bases and J 3 bases, with 15 bases left between them. The CDR3 is made up of 15 amino acids. Germline assignment: CDR1 MNHEY and CDR2 SMNVEV (reference sequence).

The chain joins TRBV5-1 to TRBJ1-3; D is undetermined. From germline, CDR1 is SGHRS and CDR2 YFSETQ. V was shortened by 4 bases and J by 0 bases, with 17 bases between the two germline ends. CDR3 length: 17 residues. CDR3 sequence (DNA): TGCGCCAGCAGCCAAGGACTGCCCTTCAGCTCTGGAAACACCATATATTTT. Protein product: CASSQGLPFSSGNTIYF.

The chain has TRBV7-2 and TRBJ1-1; D gene ambiguous. Germline-derived CDR1 and CDR2 are SGHTA and FQGNSA. This CDR3 spans 15 amino acids. V was shortened by 3 bases and J by 0 bases, with 11 bases between the two germline ends. The CDR3 protein is CASSFLVNMNTEAFF. Written as DNA, the CDR3 is TGTGCCAGCAGCTTTCTCGTGAACATGAACACTGAAGCTTTCTTT.

In this sample, this clone turned up once. The chain joins TRBV7-9 to TRBJ1-1; no reliable D call. This CDR3 has 14 amino acids. The germline CDR1 and CDR2 sequences are SEHNR and FQNEAQ (reference sequence). V lost 1 base and J lost 1, with 7 bases in between. The CDR3 is CASSLGGQNTEAFF. In DNA, the CDR3 is TGTGCCAGCAGCTTAGGAGGGCAGAACACTGAAGCTTTCTTT.

The chain links TRBV3-1 (or the pseudogene TRBV3-2) to TRBJ2-7, with D possibly TRBD2 on 5 matching bases. CDR1 and CDR2 from the germline V gene are LGHDT and YNNKEL (reference sequence). The CDR3 has 15 residues. The V and J ends lost 2 bases and 4 bases respectively, with 15 bases between them. CDR3 region: CASSQMGGLAYEQYF. The CDR3 nucleotides are TGTGCCAGCAGCCAAATGGGCGGACTTGCTTACGAGCAGTACTTC.

The table lists this clone with a count of one. The J gene is TRBJ2-1, the V gene TRBV4-2, with TRBD2 as a possible D gene (7 bases). This CDR3 has 14 residues. Trimming stripped 0 bases from V and 10 bases from J, with 13 bases between. Germline V gene sequence: CDR1 LGHNA, CDR2 YNFKEQ. CDR3 in amino acids: CASSQDRGAREQFF. The CDR3 coding sequence is TGTGCCAGCAGCCAAGATCGGGGGGCACGGGAGCAGTTCTTC.

This sequence joins TRBV19 and TRBJ1-2, with D possibly matching TRBD1 (5 bases). The length of the CDR3 is 12 residues. The V gene lost 5 bases and the J gene lost 5 bases, with 9 bases spanning the gap. Germline assignment: CDR1 LNHDA and CDR2 SQIVND (reference sequence). Written as DNA, the CDR3 is TGTGCCAGTAGTCGGAAGGGGTATGGCTACACCTTC. This encodes CASSRKGYGYTF.

The chain is built from TRBV19 and TRBJ1-5; perhaps TRBD1 as D (5 bases). Looked up from germline, CDR1 is LNHDA and CDR2 is SQIVND (reference sequence). V gave up 6 bases and J gave up 1 base, with 16 bases separating them. The CDR3 extends over 16 amino acids. The CDR3 loop reads CASSSGGTTSNQPQHF. CDR3 nucleotide sequence: TGTGCCAGTAGCAGTGGAGGGACTACGAGCAATCAGCCCCAGCATTTT.

V usage is TRBV23-1 and J usage is TRBJ1-5, with D possibly TRBD1 on 5 matching bases. TRBV23-1 is known as an ORF, though its function is uncertain. V lost 2 bases and J 2 bases, leaving 19 bases between the germline ends. There are 18 residues in the CDR3. The CDR3 coding sequence is TGCGCCAGCAGTCAAGATCCTGAAGGGGCTTATGGCAATCAGCCCCAGCATTTT. It specifies CASSQDPEGAYGNQPQHF.